This is a list of T cell receptor beta chains from one sample in a study of blood T cell repertoires in COVID-19. The method was immunoSEQ multiplex PCR; TCRdb's version includes in-frame clones alone and lacks a portion of them. In the table there are roughly 250,000 clones, about 88% of which are singletons. The sample taken for sequencing was peripheral blood. Every receptor here comes from a woman in her thirties or forties who had recovered from COVID-19. The CDR3 runs from the conserved cysteine through the conserved F or W. Each record gives: clone size, D gene, V gene, J gene, CDR3 DNA, CDR3 protein. The D gene is left open where the match is weak. Clone size is not always given. Where it is, it says once, few, many or a class for expanded clones.

clone size: few; D gene: TRBD1; V gene: TRBV5-6; J gene: TRBJ2-7; CDR3 DNA: TGTGCCAGCACCAGGGGGCTGGGTAGGTACGAGCAGTACTTC; CDR3 protein: CASTRGLGRYEQYF
clone size: -; D gene: TRBD1; V gene: TRBV4-1; J gene: TRBJ2-6; CDR3 DNA: TGCGCCAGCAGCCAAGATAGCTTCGACAGGGTATTCTCTGGGGCCAACGTCCTGACTTTC; CDR3 protein: CASSQDSFDRVFSGANVLTF
clone size: -; D gene: TRBD1; V gene: TRBV9; J gene: TRBJ1-3; CDR3 DNA: TGTGCCAGCAGCCGACGACAGGGATCTGGAAACACCATATATTTT; CDR3 protein: CASSRRQGSGNTIYF
clone size: -; D gene: -; V gene: TRBV6-5; J gene: TRBJ1-2; CDR3 DNA: TGTGCCAGCAGTTACGCGACAGCCCCATATGGCTACACCTTC; CDR3 protein: CASSYATAPYGYTF
clone size: -; D gene: TRBD1; V gene: TRBV7-2; J gene: TRBJ2-1; CDR3 DNA: TGTGCCAGCAGCCCAAGGACAGGGTATGACTACAATGAGCAGTTCTTC; CDR3 protein: CASSPRTGYDYNEQFF
clone size: -; D gene: -; V gene: TRBV5-6; J gene: TRBJ2-7; CDR3 DNA: TGTGCCAGCAGCTTGGCCCTCACGACAGGCCTCTACGAGCAGTACTTC; CDR3 protein: CASSLALTTGLYEQYF
clone size: -; D gene: -; V gene: TRBV12-3/TRBV12-4; J gene: TRBJ2-2; CDR3 DNA: TGTGCCAGCAGGTACAGGGTTACCGGGGAGCTGTTTTTT; CDR3 protein: CASRYRVTGELFF
clone size: -; D gene: -; V gene: TRBV23-1; J gene: TRBJ2-7; CDR3 DNA: TGCGCCAGCAGTCAATCGATTTGGCCTCCTTACGAGCAGTACTTC; CDR3 protein: CASSQSIWPPYEQYF
clone size: once; D gene: -; V gene: TRBV5-4; J gene: TRBJ1-6; CDR3 DNA: TGTGCCAGCAGCTTGAAGGGGAGGGATTCACCCCTCCACTTT; CDR3 protein: CASSLKGRDSPLHF
clone size: -; D gene: TRBD1; V gene: TRBV28; J gene: TRBJ1-6; CDR3 DNA: TGTGCCAGCAGTTGGGGACAGAACCCTTCACCCCTCCACTTT; CDR3 protein: CASSWGQNPSPLHF
clone size: -; D gene: TRBD1; V gene: TRBV29-1; J gene: TRBJ2-2; CDR3 DNA: TGCAGCGTTGGGACAGGGGGGAACACCGGGGAGCTGTTTTTT; CDR3 protein: CSVGTGGNTGELFF
clone size: -; D gene: -; V gene: TRBV9; J gene: TRBJ1-6; CDR3 DNA: TGTGCCAGCAGCCCATTTAGTCAGAGGGATTCACCCCTCCACTTT; CDR3 protein: CASSPFSQRDSPLHF
clone size: -; D gene: -; V gene: TRBV10-3; J gene: TRBJ1-4; CDR3 DNA: TGTGCCACCGGACGAGGGTCGACTAATGAAAAACTGTTTTTT; CDR3 protein: CATGRGSTNEKLFF
clone size: few; D gene: -; V gene: TRBV6-5; J gene: TRBJ1-5; CDR3 DNA: TGTGCCAGCAAAGGGGGTACGGGCAATCAGCCCCAGCATTTT; CDR3 protein: CASKGGTGNQPQHF
clone size: once; D gene: TRBD2; V gene: TRBV30; J gene: TRBJ2-7; CDR3 DNA: TGTGCCTGGAGTGTACGCGGGAGAGGCTCCTACGAGCAGTACTTC; CDR3 protein: CAWSVRGRGSYEQYF
clone size: few; D gene: -; V gene: TRBV3-1/TRBV3-2; J gene: TRBJ2-1; CDR3 DNA: TGTGCCAGCAGCCAACTCCATGAGCAGTTCTTC; CDR3 protein: CASSQLHEQFF
clone size: -; D gene: -; V gene: TRBV9; J gene: TRBJ2-7; CDR3 DNA: TGTGCCAGCAGCGTAGTGGAGGGACCAGGGGAGCAGTACTTC; CDR3 protein: CASSVVEGPGEQYF
clone size: -; D gene: -; V gene: TRBV19; J gene: TRBJ2-7; CDR3 DNA: TGTGCCAGTAGTCCGAGGGGGGGGCCGTGGGAGCAGTACTTC; CDR3 protein: CASSPRGGPWEQYF
clone size: -; D gene: -; V gene: TRBV11-2; J gene: TRBJ2-3; CDR3 DNA: TGTGCCAGCAGCTTAGTAGCAGATACGCAGTATTTT; CDR3 protein: CASSLVADTQYF
clone size: -; D gene: -; V gene: TRBV27; J gene: TRBJ2-2; CDR3 DNA: TGTGCCAGCAGGCCAGAGAACACCGGGGAGCTGTTTTTT; CDR3 protein: CASRPENTGELFF
clone size: -; D gene: -; V gene: TRBV11-3; J gene: TRBJ1-1; CDR3 DNA: TGTGCCAGCAGCCAGACAGGTACCTTCAGGCAAGCTTTCTTT; CDR3 protein: CASSQTGTFRQAFF
clone size: -; D gene: TRBD2; V gene: TRBV24-1; J gene: TRBJ2-7; CDR3 DNA: TGTGCCACCAGTGACCCCCGGCGGGAGGGGAACTACGAGCAGTACTTC; CDR3 protein: CATSDPRREGNYEQYF
clone size: -; D gene: -; V gene: TRBV5-4; J gene: TRBJ2-7; CDR3 DNA: TGTGCCAGCAGCAACTCGACAGTCTACGAGCAGTACTTC; CDR3 protein: CASSNSTVYEQYF
clone size: once; D gene: -; V gene: TRBV5-1; J gene: TRBJ1-2; CDR3 DNA: TGCGCCAGCAGCTTGGAGGCGGGTGGCTACACCTTC; CDR3 protein: CASSLEAGGYTF
clone size: -; D gene: -; V gene: TRBV2; J gene: TRBJ2-5; CDR3 DNA: TGTGCCAGGACAATTCAGGAGACCCAGTACTTC; CDR3 protein: CARTIQETQYF
clone size: -; D gene: TRBD1; V gene: TRBV6-5; J gene: TRBJ1-6; CDR3 DNA: TGTGCCAGATCAGGGGGCTCCTATAATTCACCCCTCCACTTT; CDR3 protein: CARSGGSYNSPLHF
clone size: -; D gene: -; V gene: TRBV4-3; J gene: TRBJ1-6; CDR3 DNA: TGCGCCAGCAGCCAAGAAGGTCCAAGGGGAAATTCACCCCTCCACTTT; CDR3 protein: CASSQEGPRGNSPLHF
clone size: -; D gene: TRBD1; V gene: TRBV7-9; J gene: TRBJ2-2; CDR3 DNA: TGTGCCAGCAGCCTGCGGCGACAGGGAATCAGCACCGGGGAGCTGTTTTTT; CDR3 protein: CASSLRRQGISTGELFF
clone size: few; D gene: -; V gene: TRBV7-2; J gene: TRBJ2-7; CDR3 DNA: TGTGCCAGCAGCTCCGGGACAAGGAGGTTCGAGCAGTACTTC; CDR3 protein: CASSSGTRRFEQYF
clone size: -; D gene: -; V gene: TRBV27; J gene: TRBJ2-7; CDR3 DNA: TGTGCCAGCAGCTACTTAGCGGCGTACGAGCAGTACTTC; CDR3 protein: CASSYLAAYEQYF
clone size: -; D gene: -; V gene: TRBV6-5; J gene: TRBJ1-4; CDR3 DNA: TGTGCCAGCAGCCGGACAGCAACTAATGAAAAACTGTTTTTT; CDR3 protein: CASSRTATNEKLFF
clone size: -; D gene: TRBD1; V gene: TRBV7-2; J gene: TRBJ1-2; CDR3 DNA: TGTGCCAGCAGCCCCGAGGGGACAGGACTATACTATGGCTACACCTTC; CDR3 protein: CASSPEGTGLYYGYTF
clone size: -; D gene: -; V gene: TRBV6-2/TRBV6-3; J gene: TRBJ2-7; CDR3 DNA: TGTGCCAGCAGTCGAGGGGAGGACTACGAGCAGTACTTC; CDR3 protein: CASSRGEDYEQYF
clone size: -; D gene: TRBD1; V gene: TRBV2; J gene: TRBJ1-4; CDR3 DNA: TGTGCCAGCATTAAGACAGGGCGAAATGAAAAACTGTTTTTT; CDR3 protein: CASIKTGRNEKLFF
clone size: -; D gene: -; V gene: TRBV3-1/TRBV3-2; J gene: TRBJ2-7; CDR3 DNA: TGTGCCAGCAGCCAAGCGGGGGCCTACGAGCAGTACTTC; CDR3 protein: CASSQAGAYEQYF
clone size: -; D gene: -; V gene: TRBV6-5; J gene: TRBJ2-7; CDR3 DNA: TGTGCCAGCAGTTACGCAGGGATAGGTGGCTACGAGCAGTACTTC; CDR3 protein: CASSYAGIGGYEQYF
clone size: once; D gene: TRBD1; V gene: TRBV28; J gene: TRBJ1-5; CDR3 DNA: TGTGCCATCGGACAGGGTGGCAATCAGCCCCAGCATTTT; CDR3 protein: CAIGQGGNQPQHF
clone size: -; D gene: -; V gene: TRBV5-6; J gene: TRBJ2-7; CDR3 DNA: TGTGCCAGCAGAGACCGAGAGGTTCCCTACGAGCAGTACTTC; CDR3 protein: CASRDREVPYEQYF
clone size: -; D gene: TRBD1; V gene: TRBV10-1; J gene: TRBJ1-1; CDR3 DNA: TGCGCCAGCAGCACCCGGGACAGGCAAAGTTCGAACACTGAAGCTTTCTTT; CDR3 protein: CASSTRDRQSSNTEAFF
clone size: once; D gene: -; V gene: TRBV18; J gene: TRBJ2-1; CDR3 DNA: TGTGCCGGCTCTCCAGGGGGCGGGAGGGCCTACGAGCAGTTCTTC; CDR3 protein: CAGSPGGGRAYEQFF
clone size: -; D gene: -; V gene: TRBV12-3/TRBV12-4; J gene: TRBJ2-7; CDR3 DNA: TGTGCCAGCGCTGGCAGGGGCTACGAGCAGTACTTC; CDR3 protein: CASAGRGYEQYF
clone size: -; D gene: -; V gene: TRBV24-1; J gene: TRBJ1-5; CDR3 DNA: TGTGCCACCAGTGATTTCTCCAGGGATCAGCCCCAGCATTTT; CDR3 protein: CATSDFSRDQPQHF
clone size: -; D gene: -; V gene: TRBV5-1; J gene: TRBJ1-4; CDR3 DNA: TGCGCCAGCAGCTTTGGCTCGGAGCACTCTAATGAAAAACTGTTTTTT; CDR3 protein: CASSFGSEHSNEKLFF
clone size: once; D gene: TRBD2; V gene: TRBV6-6; J gene: TRBJ2-7; CDR3 DNA: TGTGCCAGCAATCCAGACCGGGGGGAGAACTACGAGCAGTACTTC; CDR3 protein: CASNPDRGENYEQYF
clone size: -; D gene: TRBD2; V gene: TRBV5-1; J gene: TRBJ2-1; CDR3 DNA: TGCGCCAGCAGCCCGGTATCGAGCGGGGGGTGGAGCAATGAGCAGTTCTTC; CDR3 protein: CASSPVSSGGWSNEQFF
clone size: -; D gene: -; V gene: TRBV11-2; J gene: TRBJ2-2; CDR3 DNA: TGTGCCAGCAGCTCACCGGGTGGCAGGGTGGGAACCGGGGAGCTGTTTTTT; CDR3 protein: CASSSPGGRVGTGELFF